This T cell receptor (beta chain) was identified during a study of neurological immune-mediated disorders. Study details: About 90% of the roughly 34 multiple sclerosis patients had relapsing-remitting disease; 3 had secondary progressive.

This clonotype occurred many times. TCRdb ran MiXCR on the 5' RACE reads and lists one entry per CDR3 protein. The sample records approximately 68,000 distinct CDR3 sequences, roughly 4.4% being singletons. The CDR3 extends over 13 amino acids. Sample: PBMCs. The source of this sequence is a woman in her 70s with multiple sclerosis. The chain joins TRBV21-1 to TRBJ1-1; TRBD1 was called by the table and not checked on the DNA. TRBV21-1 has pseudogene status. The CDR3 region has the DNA TGTGCCAGCAGCGCAGGGGCAGGGACTGAAGCTTTCTTT. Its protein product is CASSAGAGTEAFF.